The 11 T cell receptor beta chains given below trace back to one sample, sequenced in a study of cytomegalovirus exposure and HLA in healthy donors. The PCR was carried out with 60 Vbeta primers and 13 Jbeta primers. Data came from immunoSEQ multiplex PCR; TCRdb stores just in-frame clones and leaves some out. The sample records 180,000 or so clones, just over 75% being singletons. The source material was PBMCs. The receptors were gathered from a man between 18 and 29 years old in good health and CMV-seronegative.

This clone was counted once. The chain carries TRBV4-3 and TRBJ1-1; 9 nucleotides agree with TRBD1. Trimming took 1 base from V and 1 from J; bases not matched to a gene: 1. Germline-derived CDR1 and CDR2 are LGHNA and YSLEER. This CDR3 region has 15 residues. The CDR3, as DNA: TGCGCCAGCAGCCAAGGGGACAGGGCGAACACTGAAGCTTTCTTT. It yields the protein CASSQGDRANTEAFF.

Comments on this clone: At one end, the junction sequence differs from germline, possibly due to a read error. CDR3 coding DNA: TGCGCCAGCAGCCAAGTTGAGGTCGGCTATGGCTACCCCTTC. This encodes CASSQVEVGYGYPF. The chain carries TRBV4-3 and TRBJ1-2; no firm D call. CDR3 size: 14 residues. Germline V gene sequence: CDR1 LGHNA, CDR2 YSLEER.

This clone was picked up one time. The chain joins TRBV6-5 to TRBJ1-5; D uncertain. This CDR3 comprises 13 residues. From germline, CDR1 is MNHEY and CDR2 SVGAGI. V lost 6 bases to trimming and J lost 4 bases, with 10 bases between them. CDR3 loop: CASRQASNQPQHF. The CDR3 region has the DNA TGTGCCAGCAGGCAGGCCTCTAATCAGCCCCAGCATTTT.

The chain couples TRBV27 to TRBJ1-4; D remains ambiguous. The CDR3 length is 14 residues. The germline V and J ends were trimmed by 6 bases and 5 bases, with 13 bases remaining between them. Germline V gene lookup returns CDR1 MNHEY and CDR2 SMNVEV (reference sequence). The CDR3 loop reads CASSTLVSNEKLFF. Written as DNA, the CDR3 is TGTGCCAGCAGCACCCTAGTATCAAATGAAAAACTGTTTTTT.

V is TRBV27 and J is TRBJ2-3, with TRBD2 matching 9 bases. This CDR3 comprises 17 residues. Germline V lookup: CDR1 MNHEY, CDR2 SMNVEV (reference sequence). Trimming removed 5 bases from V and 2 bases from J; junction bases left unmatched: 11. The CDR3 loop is CASSTSVTSGYTDTQYF. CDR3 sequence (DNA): TGTGCCAGCAGTACCTCCGTGACTAGCGGTTACACAGATACGCAGTATTTT.

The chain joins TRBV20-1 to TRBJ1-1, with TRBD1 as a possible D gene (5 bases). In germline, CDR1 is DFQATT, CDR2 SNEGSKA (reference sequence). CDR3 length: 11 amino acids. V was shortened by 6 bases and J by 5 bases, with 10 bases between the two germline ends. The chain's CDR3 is CSAPRQTEAFF. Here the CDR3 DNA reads TGCAGTGCCCCCCGACAGACTGAAGCTTTCTTT.

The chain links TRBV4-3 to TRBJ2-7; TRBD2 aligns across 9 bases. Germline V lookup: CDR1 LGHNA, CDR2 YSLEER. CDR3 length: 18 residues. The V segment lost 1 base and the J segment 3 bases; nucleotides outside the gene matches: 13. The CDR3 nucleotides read TGCGCCAGCAGCCAAGCGAGGGCTAGCGGGATGAGAGGCTACGAGCAGTACTTC. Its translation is CASSQARASGMRGYEQYF.

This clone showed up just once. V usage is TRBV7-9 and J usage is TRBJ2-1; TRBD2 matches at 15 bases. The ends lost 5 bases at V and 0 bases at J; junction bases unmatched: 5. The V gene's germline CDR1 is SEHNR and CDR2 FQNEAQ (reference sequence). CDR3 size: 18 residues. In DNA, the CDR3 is TGTGCCAGCAGCCGAGGGACTAGCGGGAGGAGCTCCTACAATGAGCAGTTCTTC. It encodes CASSRGTSGRSSYNEQFF.

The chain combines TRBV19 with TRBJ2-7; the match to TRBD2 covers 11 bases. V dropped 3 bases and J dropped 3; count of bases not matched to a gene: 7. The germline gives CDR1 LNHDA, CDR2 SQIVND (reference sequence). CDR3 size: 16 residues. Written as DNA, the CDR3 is TGTGCCAGTAGTATTTCCCTAGCGGGGGGAATCTACGAGCAGTACTTC. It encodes CASSISLAGGIYEQYF.

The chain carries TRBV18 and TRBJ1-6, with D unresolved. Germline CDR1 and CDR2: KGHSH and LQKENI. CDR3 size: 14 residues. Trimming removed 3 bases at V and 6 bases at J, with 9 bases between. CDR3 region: CASSPGKVNSPLHF. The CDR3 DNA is TGTGCCAGCTCACCTGGCAAAGTTAATTCACCCCTCCACTTT.

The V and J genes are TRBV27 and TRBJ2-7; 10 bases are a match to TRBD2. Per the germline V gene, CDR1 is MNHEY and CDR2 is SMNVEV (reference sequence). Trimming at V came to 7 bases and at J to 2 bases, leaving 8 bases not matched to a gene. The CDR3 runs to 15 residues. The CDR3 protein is CASTPGSGGAYEQYF. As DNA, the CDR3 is TGTGCCAGCACCCCGGGAAGCGGGGGGGCCTACGAGCAGTACTTC.